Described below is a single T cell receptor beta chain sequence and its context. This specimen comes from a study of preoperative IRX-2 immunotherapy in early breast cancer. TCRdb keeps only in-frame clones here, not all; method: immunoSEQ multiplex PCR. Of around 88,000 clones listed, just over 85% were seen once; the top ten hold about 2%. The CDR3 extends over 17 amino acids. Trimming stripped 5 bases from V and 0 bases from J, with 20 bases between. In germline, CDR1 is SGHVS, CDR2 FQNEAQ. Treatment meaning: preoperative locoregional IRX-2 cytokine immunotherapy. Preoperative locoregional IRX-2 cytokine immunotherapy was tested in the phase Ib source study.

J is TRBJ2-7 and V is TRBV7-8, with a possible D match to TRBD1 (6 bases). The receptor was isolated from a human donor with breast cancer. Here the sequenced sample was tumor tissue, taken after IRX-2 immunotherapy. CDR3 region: CASSQTIGQLSSYEQYF. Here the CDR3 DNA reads TGTGCCAGCAGCCAGACGATAGGACAGCTTAGCTCCTACGAGCAGTACTTC.